The rows below give T cell receptor beta chains drawn from one sample of a study of T cell repertoires in cytomegalovirus infection. Their cognate antigens are unknown. TCRdb redid the calling of the reads with MiXCR, one entry per CDR3 protein. The data show about 830,000 distinct CDR3 sequences, with 30% to 35% seen just once and roughly 12% held by the top ten. The input for sequencing was cultured CD8+ T cells from PBMCs, taken from culture after CMV antigen stimulation. The receptors were gathered from a human donor in good health (CMV status not recorded). Some clones in this sample may be carry-over from other donors' samples. The CDR3 runs from the conserved cysteine through the conserved F or W. The D gene is left open where the match is weak. The listing skips clone size in some rows; elsewhere it reads once, few, many or a size class.

17	TRBD2	TRBV9	TRBJ2-2	NA	TGTGCCAGCAGCGTAGCTCGGACTAGCCGCAATAGCGGGGAGCTGTTTTTT	CASSVARTSRNSGELFF
15	NA	TRBV12-3/TRBV12-4	TRBJ2-7	few	TGTGCCAGCAGTTCTCCCGACAGCGTCTCCTACGAGCAGTACTTC	CASSSPDSVSYEQYF
14	NA	TRBV19	TRBJ1-1	NA	TGTGCCAGTAGTATGGGTCGGGACACCTATGAAGCTTTCTTT	CASSMGRDTYEAFF
14	NA	TRBV6-6	TRBJ2-1	NA	TGTGCCAGCAGTTGGACAGCCCTCTCGGATGAGCAGTTCTTC	CASSWTALSDEQFF
13	NA	TRBV7-9	TRBJ2-5	few	TGTGCCAGCAGCTTCCCGGTAAAAGAGACCCAGTACTTC	CASSFPVKETQYF
11	NA	TRBV19	TRBJ2-2	few	TGTGCCAGTAGGGGGGGCCGGGAGCTGTTTTTT	CASRGGRELFF
21	TRBD2	TRBV12-3/TRBV12-4	TRBJ2-1	NA	TGTGCCAGCAGTTTAACCGCTCGGGGTAGCGGGGGGGCCGGACCCGACAATGAGCAGTTCTTC	CASSLTARGSGGAGPDNEQFF
15	TRBD1	TRBV11-2	TRBJ2-5	NA	TGTGCCAGCACCCGGACAGGTTACTCAGAAGAGACCCAGTACTTC	CASTRTGYSEETQYF
13	NA	TRBV7-9	TRBJ1-4	NA	TGTGCCAGCAGCTCCGTACCTGAAGAAAAACTGTTTTTT	CASSSVPEEKLFF
12	TRBD1	TRBV6-1	TRBJ1-2	few	TGTGCCAGCAGTGAAGACAGGGGTGGCTACACCTTC	CASSEDRGGYTF
14	TRBD1	TRBV10-3	TRBJ1-1	few	TGTGCCATCGGACAGGGGCAAATGAACACTGAAGCTTTCTTT	CAIGQGQMNTEAFF
17	TRBD1	TRBV11-2	TRBJ1-1	many	TGTGCCAGCAGCTTAGTACAGGGGCCGGGAATGAACACTGAAGCTTTCTTT	CASSLVQGPGMNTEAFF
12	TRBD2	TRBV6-6	TRBJ2-5	NA	TGTGCCACTGGGGGGGTGCAAGAGACCCAGTACTTC	CATGGVQETQYF
12	NA	TRBV12-3/TRBV12-4	TRBJ2-2	many	TGTGCCAGCAGACGTCACACCGGGGAGCTGTTTTTT	CASRRHTGELFF
14	TRBD1	TRBV13	TRBJ1-1	NA	TGTGCCAGCAGCTACGGACAGGGTTCGGGTGAAGCTTTCTTT	CASSYGQGSGEAFF
14	NA	TRBV7-8	TRBJ1-2	many	TGTGCCAGCAGCCGCATGCAGGATTCCTATGGCTACACCTTC	CASSRMQDSYGYTF
17	TRBD2	TRBV6-2/TRBV6-3	TRBJ2-3	NA	TGTGCCAGCAGTACCGGGACTAGCGGGGCAAGCACAGATACGCAGTATTTT	CASSTGTSGASTDTQYF
11	NA	TRBV27	TRBJ2-1	NA	TGTGCCAGCAAGGTATACAATGAGCAGTTCTTC	CASKVYNEQFF
12	NA	TRBV12-3/TRBV12-4	TRBJ1-1	NA	TGTGCCAGCAACGCAGGGTGGGCTGAAGCTTTCTTT	CASNAGWAEAFF
13	NA	TRBV27	TRBJ2-2	NA	TGTGCCAGCAGTACATCCAACACCGGGGAGCTGTTTTTT	CASSTSNTGELFF
14	TRBD2	TRBV7-8	TRBJ2-2	many	TGTGCCAGCAGCCTAGCGGGGCCCACCGGGGAGCTGTTTTTT	CASSLAGPTGELFF
17	TRBD2	TRBV5-4	TRBJ2-5	NA	TGTGCCAGCAGCTTGGAGGCTAGCGGGGGGGCCGGGGAGACCCAGTACTTC	CASSLEASGGAGETQYF
15	NA	TRBV4-1	TRBJ1-4	few	TGCGCCAGCAGCCTCTCTCGCTCAACTAATGAAAAACTGTTTTTT	CASSLSRSTNEKLFF
15	NA	TRBV18	TRBJ2-7	NA	TGTGCCAGCTCACCTCCGGGGCCGAGACTCTACGAGCAGTACTTC	CASSPPGPRLYEQYF
16	NA	TRBV6-1	TRBJ2-6	NA	TGTGCCAGCAGTGAAGAGGAGGGGCTGGGGGCCAACGTCCTGACTTTC	CASSEEEGLGANVLTF
16	NA	TRBV27	TRBJ1-1	NA	TGTGCCAGCAGTCCAGACTTCGGGACCCAGGACACTGAAGCTTTCTTT	CASSPDFGTQDTEAFF
13	NA	TRBV7-8	TRBJ1-2	few	TGTGCCAGCAGCTTAGACTTACTCTATGGCTACACCTTC	CASSLDLLYGYTF
17	TRBD1	TRBV27	TRBJ1-1	many	TGTGCCAGCAGTTCCACTCTTGGGACAGCCGTGAACACTGAAGCTTTCTTT	CASSSTLGTAVNTEAFF
15	TRBD1	TRBV19	TRBJ1-5	NA	TGTGCCAGTAGTACAAGACAGGGCCCAATGCAGCCCCAGCATTTT	CASSTRQGPMQPQHF
16	NA	TRBV7-9	TRBJ1-6	NA	TGTGCCAGCAGCTCGGCCCCGCCGGGTTTGAATTCACCCCTCCACTTT	CASSSAPPGLNSPLHF
11	NA	TRBV27	TRBJ2-5	few	TGTGCCACCCATACACAAGAGACCCAGTACTTC	CATHTQETQYF
13	TRBD1	TRBV27	TRBJ2-7	NA	TGTGCCAGCAGGATGGGACAGAGCTACGAGCAGTACTTC	CASRMGQSYEQYF
15	NA	TRBV28	TRBJ1-5	many	TGTGCCAGCACCGGGAAGTCAGGGCTGTATCAGCCCCAGCATTTT	CASTGKSGLYQPQHF
16	TRBD1	TRBV5-6	TRBJ1-2	few	TGTGCCAGCAGCCCCACCCTCGGATGGACAGGGGACGGCTACACCTTC	CASSPTLGWTGDGYTF
18	TRBD2	TRBV27	TRBJ2-1	many	TGTGCCAGCAGTTTTCGGTCGGGGGGTTCCACGATCTACAATGAGCAGTTCTTC	CASSFRSGGSTIYNEQFF
18	NA	TRBV4-1	TRBJ1-1	once	TGCGCCAGCAGCCAAGATCACCCCTCGACAGGAAAAAACACTGAAGCTTTCTTT	CASSQDHPSTGKNTEAFF
13	TRBD1	TRBV7-6	TRBJ1-2	few	TGTGCCAGCAGCCCCTCCGAGACAGGGGGGTACACCTTC	CASSPSETGGYTF
17	TRBD1	TRBV12-3/TRBV12-4	TRBJ1-4	NA	TGTGCCAGCAGTCCGCCGGGACAGGGTACTTTGGTTGAAAAACTGTTTTTT	CASSPPGQGTLVEKLFF
16	TRBD2	TRBV3-1	TRBJ2-7	NA	TGTGTCAGCAGCCAAGCTACGGGGGGGACCTCCTACGAGCAGTACTTC	CVSSQATGGTSYEQYF
15	NA	TRBV9	TRBJ1-1	NA	TGTGCCAGCAGCGTAAGAAACAGCTTATTCACTGAAGCTTTCTTT	CASSVRNSLFTEAFF
15	TRBD1	TRBV7-4	TRBJ1-2	few	TGTGCCAGCAGCGGACGGACAGGGGGCGCCGAGGGCTACACCTTC	CASSGRTGGAEGYTF